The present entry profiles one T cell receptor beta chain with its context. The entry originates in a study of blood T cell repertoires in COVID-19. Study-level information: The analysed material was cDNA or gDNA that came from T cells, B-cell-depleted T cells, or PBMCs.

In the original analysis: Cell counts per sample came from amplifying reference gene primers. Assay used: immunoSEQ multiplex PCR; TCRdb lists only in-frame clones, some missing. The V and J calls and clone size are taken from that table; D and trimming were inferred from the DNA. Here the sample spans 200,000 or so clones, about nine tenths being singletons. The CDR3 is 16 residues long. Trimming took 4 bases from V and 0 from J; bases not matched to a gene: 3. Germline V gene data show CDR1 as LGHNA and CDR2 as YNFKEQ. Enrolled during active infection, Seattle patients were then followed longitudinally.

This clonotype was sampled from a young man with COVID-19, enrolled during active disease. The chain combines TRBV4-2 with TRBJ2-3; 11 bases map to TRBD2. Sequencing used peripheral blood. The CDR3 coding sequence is TGTGCCAGCAGCCCCCGGACTAGCGGGAGCACAGATACGCAGTATTTT. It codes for CASSPRTSGSTDTQYF.